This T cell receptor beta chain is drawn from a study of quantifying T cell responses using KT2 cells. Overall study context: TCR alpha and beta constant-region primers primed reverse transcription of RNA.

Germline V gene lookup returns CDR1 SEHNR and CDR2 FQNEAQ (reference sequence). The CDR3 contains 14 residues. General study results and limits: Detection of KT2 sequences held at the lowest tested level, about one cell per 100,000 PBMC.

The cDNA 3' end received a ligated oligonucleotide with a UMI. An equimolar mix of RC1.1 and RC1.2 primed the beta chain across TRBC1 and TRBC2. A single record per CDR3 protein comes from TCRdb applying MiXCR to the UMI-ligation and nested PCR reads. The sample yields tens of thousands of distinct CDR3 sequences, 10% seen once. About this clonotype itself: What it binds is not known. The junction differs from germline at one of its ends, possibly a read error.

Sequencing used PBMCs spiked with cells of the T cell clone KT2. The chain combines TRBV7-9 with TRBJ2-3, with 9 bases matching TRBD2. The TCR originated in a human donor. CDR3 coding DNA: TGTGCCAGCAGCTACGGGACTAGCAGAGATACGCAGTATTTT. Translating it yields CASSYGTSRDTQYF.